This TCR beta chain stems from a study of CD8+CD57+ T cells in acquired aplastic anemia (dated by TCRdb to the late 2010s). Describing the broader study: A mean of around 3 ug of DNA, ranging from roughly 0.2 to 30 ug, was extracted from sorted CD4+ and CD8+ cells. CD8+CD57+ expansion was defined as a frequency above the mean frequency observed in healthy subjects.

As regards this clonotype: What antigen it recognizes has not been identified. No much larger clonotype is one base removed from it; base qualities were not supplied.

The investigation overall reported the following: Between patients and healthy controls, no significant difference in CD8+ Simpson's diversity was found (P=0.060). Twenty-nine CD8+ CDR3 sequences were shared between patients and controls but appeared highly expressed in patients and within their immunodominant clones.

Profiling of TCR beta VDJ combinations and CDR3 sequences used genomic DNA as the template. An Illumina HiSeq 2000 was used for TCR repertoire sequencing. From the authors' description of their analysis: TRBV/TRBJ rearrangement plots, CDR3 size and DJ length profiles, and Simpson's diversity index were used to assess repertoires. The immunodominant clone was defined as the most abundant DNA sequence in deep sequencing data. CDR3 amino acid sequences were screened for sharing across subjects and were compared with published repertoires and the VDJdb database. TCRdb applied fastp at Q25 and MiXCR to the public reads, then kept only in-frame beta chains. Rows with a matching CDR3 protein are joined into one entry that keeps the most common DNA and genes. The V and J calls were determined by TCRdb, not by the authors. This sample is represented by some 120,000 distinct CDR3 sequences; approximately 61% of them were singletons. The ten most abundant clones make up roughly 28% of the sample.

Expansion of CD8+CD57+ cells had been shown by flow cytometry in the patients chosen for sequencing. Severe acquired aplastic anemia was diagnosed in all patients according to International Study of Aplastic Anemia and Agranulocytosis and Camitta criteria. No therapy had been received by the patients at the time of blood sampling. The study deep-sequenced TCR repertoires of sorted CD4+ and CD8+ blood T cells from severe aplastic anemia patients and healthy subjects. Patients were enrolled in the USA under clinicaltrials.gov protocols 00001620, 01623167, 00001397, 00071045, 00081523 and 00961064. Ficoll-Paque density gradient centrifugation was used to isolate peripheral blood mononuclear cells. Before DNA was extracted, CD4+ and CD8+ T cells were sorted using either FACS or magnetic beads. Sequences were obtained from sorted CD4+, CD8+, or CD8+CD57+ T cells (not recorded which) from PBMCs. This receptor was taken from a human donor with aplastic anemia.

In nucleotide form, the sequence is TGTGCCAGCAGTGAATGGAGGCGGAAGGGTGGCTACACCTTC. This yields the protein CASSEWRRKGGYTF. The sequence joins TRBV25-1 to TRBJ1-2; the D gene is unclear. There are 14 amino acids in the CDR3, from cysteine to phenylalanine inclusive. Solely the CDR3 DNA is kept, with 42 bases framed from the first base. CDR1 is given as MGHDK and CDR2 as SYGVNS, both from the germline V gene. Trimming removed 1 base from V and 7 bases from J, leaving 13 bases between the germline ends.